Each of the 20 T cell receptor beta chains below was sequenced from the same sample in a study of T cell repertoires in cytomegalovirus infection. TCRdb analysed the reads with MiXCR anew, one entry per CDR3 protein. The data contain more than 200,000 distinct CDR3 sequences, 9.1% of them singletons. Sequenced material: PBMCs. Receptors originate from a human donor in good health (CMV status not recorded). Some clones in this sample may be carry-over from other donors' samples.

In this sample, this clonotype turned up many times. This CDR3 reads CASRRGTGDYGYTF. The CDR3 DNA reads as TGCGCCAGTAGACGAGGGACGGGGGACTATGGCTACACCTTC. The chain couples TRBV10-2 to TRBJ1-2; D possibly corresponds to TRBD1 (5 bases). The germline V and J ends were trimmed by 9 bases and 3 bases, with 17 bases remaining between them. The germline V gene encodes CDR1 WSHSY and CDR2 SAAADI. The CDR3 consists of 14 residues.

CDR3 nucleotide sequence: TGTGCCTGGAGTGTACGGGGTCGTGGCTACACCTTC. As protein: CAWSVRGRGYTF. The chain recombines TRBV30 with TRBJ1-2; D uncertain. The CDR3 contains 12 residues. V lost 0 bases and J 7 bases, leaving 9 bases between the germline ends. CDR1 GTSNPN and CDR2 SVGIG come from the germline V gene (reference sequence).

This clonotype has ten or more counts. The V and J genes are TRBV7-2 and TRBJ2-5; TRBD2 agrees at 7 bases. Germline V gene lookup returns CDR1 SGHTA and CDR2 FQGNSA. Trimming took 6 bases from V and 2 from J; bases not matched to a gene: 6. This CDR3 has 14 amino acids. The CDR3 spells CASRRGRLQETQYF. The CDR3 bases are TGTGCCAGCAGGCGGGGGAGGCTACAAGAGACCCAGTACTTC.

This clonotype turned up a few times. CDR3 coding DNA: TGCGCCAGCAGCTTGGCCTTAGTGAACACTGAAGCTTTCTTT. Translation gives CASSLALVNTEAFF. The J gene is TRBJ1-1, the V gene TRBV5-1; D is undetermined. Germline V lookup: CDR1 SGHRS, CDR2 YFSETQ. This CDR3 comprises 14 residues. The V gene lost 0 bases and the J gene lost 0 bases, with 6 bases spanning the gap. Filled out from reference TRBV5-1 and TRBJ1-1, the complete variable domain reads KAGVTQTPRYLIKTRGQQVTLSCSPISGHRSVSWYQQTPGQGLQFLFEYFSETQRNKGNFPGRFSGRQFSNSRSEMNVSTLELGDSALYLCASSLALVNTEAFFGQGTRLTVV.

This clonotype was seen a few times. V usage is TRBV29-1 and J usage is TRBJ2-1; D perhaps matches TRBD2 (5 bases). V gave up 6 bases and J gave up 5 bases, with 14 bases separating them. Germline V CDR1 and CDR2: SQVTM, ANQGSEA. CDR3 length: 13 residues. In nucleotides, the CDR3 is TGCAGCGTGCCGACTACCCGACACAATGAGCAGTTCTTC. Residues: CSVPTTRHNEQFF.

This clonotype showed up just a few times. The genes are TRBV20-1 and TRBJ2-1, with D tentatively TRBD2 (6 bases). CDR1 is DFQATT and CDR2 is SNEGSKA in the germline V gene (reference sequence). Trimming left V 3 bases short and J 4 bases short, with 10 bases between. CDR3 size: 13 residues. Here the CDR3 reads CSASGGPYNEQFF. CDR3 coding DNA: TGCAGTGCTAGCGGGGGACCTTACAATGAGCAGTTCTTC.

The chain has TRBV29-1 and TRBJ2-1; D is unresolved. V lost 8 bases to trimming and J lost 9 bases, with 17 bases between them. Germline CDR1 and CDR2: SQVTM and ANQGSEA. The CDR3 consists of 12 residues. CDR3: CSSPGPRGEQFF. CDR3 sequence (DNA): TGCAGCTCCCCGGGCCCAAGAGGTGAGCAGTTCTTC.

V is TRBV28 and J is TRBJ1-1; weak D call: TRBD1 (6 bases). In germline, CDR1 is MDHEN, CDR2 SYDVKM. Trimming shortened V by 10 bases and J by 2 bases, and 20 bases separated the two germline ends. The CDR3 contains 15 residues. The CDR3 protein is CATRPMTGSNTEAFF. CDR3 coding DNA: TGTGCCACCCGGCCCATGACAGGCTCAAACACTGAAGCTTTCTTT.

This clonotype has a count of ten or more. The J gene is TRBJ1-4, the V gene TRBV7-2; D not certain. V was cut by 1 base and J by 7 bases, with 10 bases left in between. Per germline, CDR1 SGHTA and CDR2 FQGNSA. The CDR3 loop spans 14 amino acids. The CDR3 DNA is TGTGCCAGCAGCTTAGGCAGACCAGCTGAAAAACTGTTTTTT. It yields the protein CASSLGRPAEKLFF.

CDR3 nucleotide sequence: TGCAGTGCTAGAGTAGGTCGGGGCGAAGTAGTTAACTATGGCTACACCTTC. This gives the protein CSARVGRGEVVNYGYTF. V usage is TRBV20-1 and J usage is TRBJ1-2, with D perhaps TRBD1 (5 bases). Trimming shortened V by 1 base and J by 1 base, and 19 bases separated the two germline ends. The CDR3 extends over 17 amino acids. Germline CDR1 reads DFQATT; CDR2 reads SNEGSKA (reference sequence).

This clonotype was detected many times. The chain carries TRBV7-2 and TRBJ1-1, with a weak D call TRBD1 (5 bases). V lost 5 bases to trimming and J lost 1 base, with 14 bases between them. This CDR3 contains 15 residues. CDR1 and CDR2 (germline): SGHTA, FQGNSA. The CDR3, as DNA: TGTGCCAGCAGCCTTCTGTGGCAGGGGAACACTGAAGCTTTCTTT. Protein sequence: CASSLLWQGNTEAFF.

The table lists this clonotype with many counts. This sequence joins TRBV4-2 and TRBJ2-7, with 10 bases matching TRBD2. Germline assignment: CDR1 LGHNA and CDR2 YNFKEQ. V shed 1 base and J 2 bases; nucleotides not matched to a gene: 2. This CDR3 contains 15 residues. Here the CDR3 reads CASSQGTSGPYEQYF. CDR3 in DNA: TGTGCCAGCAGCCAAGGGACTAGCGGTCCCTACGAGCAGTACTTC.

This clonotype was recorded at least ten times. The CDR3 spells CASSSLVIGTQYF. The CDR3 DNA sequence: TGTGCCAGCAGCTCCCTGGTCATCGGGACCCAGTACTTC. The chain couples TRBV7-6 to TRBJ2-5; D not resolved. V was cut by 4 bases and J by 7 bases, with 13 bases left in between. Germline assignment: CDR1 SGHVS and CDR2 FNYEAQ. The CDR3 loop spans 13 amino acids.

Many counts were recorded for this clonotype. V and J are TRBV7-9 and TRBJ2-7; D may be TRBD1 (6 bases). The length of the CDR3 is 14 residues. Trimming shortened V by 5 bases and J by 1 base, and 12 bases separated the two germline ends. Germline values: CDR1 SEHNR, CDR2 FQNEAQ (reference sequence). For the CDR3, the DNA is TGTGCCAGCAGCACAGGGAAGGGATCCTACGAGCAGTACTTC. Residues: CASSTGKGSYEQYF. Combining the CDR3 with reference TRBV7-9 and TRBJ2-7 gives the whole variable domain DTGVSQNPRHKITKRGQNVTFRCDPISEHNRLYWYRQTLGQGPEFLTYFQNEAQLEKSRLLSDRFSAERPKGSFSTLEIQRTEQGDSAMYLCASSTGKGSYEQYFGPGTRLTVT.

The chain uses TRBV28 and TRBJ2-6; unclear D gene. Trimming pared 5 bases from V and 3 bases from J, leaving 11 bases between. The CDR3 runs to 15 residues. Germline lookup yields CDR1 MDHEN and CDR2 SYDVKM. The DNA of the CDR3 is TGTGCCAGCAGTGTCGGGTTTGTTGGGGCCAACGTCCTGACTTTC. It codes for CASSVGFVGANVLTF.

This sequence joins TRBV27 and TRBJ2-2; D is uncertain. Germline CDR1 is MNHEY and CDR2 is SMNVEV (reference sequence). The CDR3 contains 12 residues. V was trimmed by 2 bases and J by 6 bases, leaving 4 bases between them. The CDR3: CASSLVAGELFF. DNA for the CDR3: TGTGCCAGCAGTTTAGTCGCCGGGGAGCTGTTTTTT.

This clonotype was counted only a few times. The J gene is TRBJ1-1, the V gene TRBV12-3 or TRBV12-4; D possibly corresponds to TRBD1 (5 bases). Trimming shortened V by 0 bases and J by 4 bases, and 12 bases separated the two germline ends. The CDR3 has 15 amino acids. The CDR3: CASSLAGGVGTEAFF. The CDR3 nucleotides read TGTGCCAGCAGTTTAGCGGGGGGGGTAGGCACTGAAGCTTTCTTT.

This clonotype was counted only a few times. Here the CDR3 reads CASSVGPMASNEQFF. Written as DNA, the CDR3 is TGCGCCAGCAGCGTGGGCCCTATGGCCTCCAATGAGCAGTTCTTC. The rearrangement uses TRBV5-1 and TRBJ2-1, with D unclear. This CDR3 has 15 amino acids. Per germline, CDR1 SGHRS and CDR2 YFSETQ. V was pared by 4 bases and J by 6 bases, with 17 bases between.

This clonotype was counted ten times or more. The chain recombines TRBV7-2 with TRBJ1-1; D unclear. CDR1 and CDR2 from the germline V gene are SGHTA and FQGNSA. The CDR3 runs to 12 residues. The ends were cut back, 2 bases at V and 3 bases at J, with 4 bases in the middle. The CDR3 loop reads CASSLWDTEAFF. DNA of the CDR3: TGTGCCAGCAGCTTATGGGACACTGAAGCTTTCTTT.

This clonotype was observed at least ten times. This rearrangement joins TRBV20-1 to TRBJ2-7; TRBD2 agrees at 10 bases. The CDR3 is 15 residues long. V trimming: 3 bases; J trimming: 2 bases; junction bases outside the gene matches: 7. Germline lookup yields CDR1 DFQATT and CDR2 SNEGSKA (reference sequence). The CDR3 sequence: CSASETSGVTYEQYF. CDR3 DNA sequence: TGCAGTGCTAGCGAAACTAGCGGGGTAACCTACGAGCAGTACTTC.